This T cell receptor beta chain comes out of a study of regulatory T cells in long-lasting Graves disease. In the study overall: Over 5 years on antithyroid drugs plus positive TSH receptor antibodies marked Graves' disease as persistent.

This clonotype was detected ten times or more. The antigen is not known. Researchers made TCR beta libraries by using iRepertoire HTBI primers and running Arm-PCR on CDR3 regions. TCRdb re-called the multiplex PCR reads with MiXCR, one entry per CDR3 protein. The sample lists fewer than 550,000 distinct CDR3 sequences, 20% to 25% occurring once. Time point specified: persistent/refractory GD, antithyroid drugs over 5 years with positive TRAb. Construction of the TCR library relied on RNA isolated from PBMCs. An endocrinology department in Xi'an, China, supplied the patients. The CDR3 contains 17 residues. Germline loops: CDR1 LGHNT, CDR2 FRNRAP. The junction had 11 bases not matched to a gene; V was cut back by 5 bases and J by 6 bases. Study findings and constraints: Persistent Graves' patients showed less TCR diversity than newly diagnosed ones. Favored usage of TRBV28, TRBJ1-2 and TRBJ2-5 was recorded in persistent disease.

Source: peripheral blood mononuclear cells (PBMCs), taken when the disease was refractory, from a patient treated with antithyroid drugs. The TCR was taken from a female donor with Graves disease. The chain uses TRBV12-5 and TRBJ1-6, with 9 bases fitting TRBD1. CDR3 coding DNA: TGTGCTAGTGGTATAAGTACAGGGGGCCTAGGTAATTCACCCCTCCACTTT. Protein sequence: CASGISTGGLGNSPLHF.